This entry lists 22 T cell receptor beta chains sequenced from one sample in a study of blood T cell repertoires in COVID-19. The repertoire was sequenced with immunoSEQ multiplex PCR; TCRdb's copy has only in-frame clones and lacks some. The sample records about 160,000 clones, roughly 84% being singletons. The sample comprised peripheral blood. The receptors shown here come from a man in his sixties or seventies with acute or convalescent COVID-19.

CDR3 coding DNA: TGCGCCAGCAGCCGGACTAGCGGGCCACCTAATGAGCAGTTCTTC. Its protein is CASSRTSGPPNEQFF. The genes are TRBV5-1 and TRBJ2-1; TRBD2 aligns across 11 bases. Germline values: CDR1 SGHRS, CDR2 YFSETQ. J lost 7 bases, V lost 4 bases, and 7 bases had no gene match. This CDR3 has 15 amino acids.

This rearrangement joins TRBV7-9 to TRBJ1-5; possibly TRBD1 for D (6 bases). The V end lost 4 bases, the J end lost 7 bases, and 14 bases lay between the germline ends. Germline V gene data show CDR1 as SEHNR and CDR2 as FQNEAQ (reference sequence). This CDR3 spans 14 amino acids. This CDR3 is CASSSQQGPQPQHF. CDR3 DNA sequence: TGTGCCAGCAGCTCTCAACAGGGCCCCCAGCCCCAGCATTTT.

The genes are TRBV6-7 and TRBJ2-7, with a weak D call TRBD1 (5 bases). TRBV6-7 is marked as an open reading frame, function uncertain. The CDR3 spans 17 residues. V lost 5 bases and J lost 4, with 24 bases in between. This CDR3 is CASSPERRQPPVYEQYF. The CDR3 nucleotides read TGTGCCAGCAGTCCAGAGAGAAGACAGCCCCCCGTTTACGAGCAGTACTTC.

The gene calls are TRBV6-5 and TRBJ1-4, with D unresolved. The CDR3 contains 14 residues. Between the trimmed V and J ends, which lost 4 bases and 0 bases, there was a span of 6 bases. Germline V gives CDR1 MNHEY, CDR2 SVGAGI. The chain's CDR3 is CASSSPATNEKLFF. The CDR3 nucleotides read TGTGCCAGCAGTTCGCCGGCAACTAATGAAAAACTGTTTTTT.

The chain couples TRBV21-1 to TRBJ1-5; TRBD1, the table's D call, was not compared with the DNA. TRBV21-1 is reported as a pseudogene. This CDR3 spans 15 amino acids. CDR3 amino acids: CASSRQEYSNQPQHF. The CDR3 DNA follows: TGTGCCAGCAGCAGACAGGAATATAGCAATCAGCCCCAGCATTTT.

V usage is TRBV18 and J usage is TRBJ1-4; tentative D call: TRBD1 (5 bases). V gave up 6 bases and J gave up 5 bases, with 19 bases separating them. The germline V gene has CDR1 KGHSH and CDR2 LQKENI. The CDR3 runs 16 residues. The CDR3 DNA is TGTGCCAGCTCCCCGGGGGGTTCGGCCTTGAATGAAAAACTGTTTTTT. It is translated as CASSPGGSALNEKLFF.

The rearrangement links TRBV29-1 to TRBJ2-5; D unclear. Germline assignment: CDR1 SQVTM and CDR2 ANQGSEA. V lost 4 bases to trimming and J lost 4 bases, with 13 bases between them. The CDR3 runs 13 residues. The CDR3 region is CSVGARHRETQYF. Here the CDR3 DNA reads TGCAGCGTTGGCGCACGACATAGAGAGACCCAGTACTTC.

The rearrangement links TRBV6-5 to TRBJ2-6, with D perhaps matching TRBD1 (6 bases). Looked up from germline, CDR1 is MNHEY and CDR2 is SVGAGI. This CDR3 spans 15 amino acids. V was trimmed by 7 bases and J by 0 bases, leaving 10 bases between them. The CDR3 nucleotides read TGTGCCAGCAAGGACAGTTTCTCTGGGGCCAACGTCCTGACTTTC. Translated: CASKDSFSGANVLTF.

This rearrangement joins TRBV6-5 to TRBJ1-5; the D is unclear. Germline loops: CDR1 MNHEY, CDR2 SVGAGI. The CDR3 has 13 residues. V was trimmed by 2 bases and J by 6 bases, leaving 8 bases between them. CDR3 loop: CASSYRVGQPQHF. The CDR3 nucleotides are TGTGCCAGCAGTTACCGGGTGGGTCAGCCCCAGCATTTT.

The chain's CDR3 is CASSPGLAGPYEQYF. The CDR3 coding sequence is TGTGCCAGCAGTCCGGGACTAGCGGGACCATACGAGCAGTACTTC. The gene calls are TRBV9 and TRBJ2-7; 13 bases line up with TRBD2. This CDR3 has 15 amino acids. V gave up 5 bases and J gave up 4 bases; unmatched junction bases: 6. Germline V gives CDR1 SGDLS, CDR2 YYNGEE.

This sequence joins TRBV13 and TRBJ1-1; no firm D call. Looked up from germline, CDR1 is PRHDT and CDR2 is FYEKMQ (reference sequence). Trimming pared 8 bases from V and 4 bases from J, leaving 11 bases between. The CDR3 spans 12 residues. The CDR3 DNA sequence: TGTGCCAGCGTCTGGCGAGGCACTGAAGCTTTCTTT. This gives the protein CASVWRGTEAFF.

CDR3 sequence reads: CASSEGSGGVSYTF. CDR3 DNA sequence: TGTGCCAGCAGTGAAGGCTCAGGGGGCGTGAGCTACACCTTC. The chain combines TRBV6-1 with TRBJ1-2; 8 bases are shared with TRBD1. CDR3 length: 14 residues. The V gene's germline CDR1 is MNHNS and CDR2 SASEGT. Unmatched junction bases numbered 7, after V lost 1 base and J lost 9 bases.

This chain links TRBV19 with TRBJ1-5, with D possibly being TRBD1 (5 bases). The CDR3 runs 15 residues. The V end lost 1 base, the J end lost 4 bases, and 11 bases lay between the germline ends. The germline V gene encodes CDR1 LNHDA and CDR2 SQIVND (reference sequence). This chain's CDR3 is CASSIAPQGNQPQHF. The CDR3 bases are TGTGCCAGTAGTATAGCCCCTCAGGGAAATCAGCCCCAGCATTTT.

The chain recombines TRBV5-1 with TRBJ2-2, with a tentative D call TRBD2 (6 bases). Trimming removed 6 bases from V and 4 bases from J, with 16 bases in between. Germline V gives CDR1 SGHRS, CDR2 YFSETQ. The length of the CDR3 is 15 residues. The CDR3 coding sequence is TGCGCCAGCACCCCAACCGGGACTCCCACCGGGGAGCTGTTTTTT. It codes for CASTPTGTPTGELFF.

This sequence joins TRBV18 and TRBJ2-5, with D perhaps TRBD1 (5 bases). The CDR3 is 15 amino acids. From germline, CDR1 is KGHSH and CDR2 LQKENI. Trimming removed 3 bases at V and 4 bases at J, with 15 bases between. CDR3 DNA sequence: TGTGCCAGCTCACCCGCACCAGGGCGTCCAGAGACCCAGTACTTC. It specifies CASSPAPGRPETQYF.

The chain recombines TRBV27 with TRBJ1-5, with TRBD1 matching over 9 bases. Germline V lookup: CDR1 MNHEY, CDR2 SMNVEV (reference sequence). The length of the CDR3 is 14 residues. The V gene end was trimmed by 4 bases and the J gene end by 3 bases; junction bases not matched to a gene: 1. The CDR3 spells CASSWTGDNQPQHF. The CDR3 nucleotides are TGTGCCAGCAGTTGGACAGGGGACAATCAGCCCCAGCATTTT.

This chain links TRBV29-1 with TRBJ2-7, with D tentatively TRBD1 (5 bases). The CDR3 is made up of 11 amino acids. CDR1 is SQVTM and CDR2 is ANQGSEA in the germline V gene. V lost 7 bases to trimming and J lost 7 bases, with 14 bases between them. The DNA of the CDR3 is TGCAGCGCCGAACAAGGGGCTGAGCAGTACTTC. As protein: CSAEQGAEQYF.

A single count supports this clone. The V gene is TRBV2, the J gene TRBJ2-3, with D possibly TRBD2 on 5 matching bases. The germline gives CDR1 SNHLY, CDR2 FYNNEI. This CDR3 has 17 amino acids. Trimming removed 2 bases at V and 2 bases at J, with 17 bases between. Here the CDR3 reads CASSERRLQDNTDTQYF. As DNA, the CDR3 is TGTGCCAGCAGTGAAAGGAGGCTGCAAGATAACACAGATACGCAGTATTTT.

The rearrangement links TRBV10-3 to TRBJ2-2, with 8 bases matching TRBD1. Per the germline V gene, CDR1 is ENHRY and CDR2 is SYGVKD. This CDR3 region has 14 residues. The V segment lost 10 bases and the J segment 7 bases; nucleotides outside the gene matches: 11. The CDR3 sequence: CATIGTGDGGELFF. In DNA form, the CDR3 reads TGTGCCACAATTGGGACAGGCGACGGCGGGGAGCTGTTTTTT.

The gene calls are TRBV18 and TRBJ1-5; tentative D call: TRBD1 (6 bases). Germline V gene data show CDR1 as KGHSH and CDR2 as LQKENI. V was pared by 3 bases and J by 7 bases, with 22 bases between. The CDR3 contains 17 residues. CDR3 loop: CASSPSPPLQGLQPQHF. The CDR3 DNA sequence: TGTGCCAGCTCACCGAGTCCCCCTTTACAGGGTTTGCAGCCCCAGCATTTT.

The chain recombines TRBV5-6 with TRBJ1-3, with 9 bases that match TRBD1. The CDR3 spans 16 residues. V trimming: 1 base; J trimming: 1 base; junction bases outside the gene matches: 3. Germline assignment: CDR1 SGHDT and CDR2 YYEEEE. CDR3 loop: CASSLTGGLSGNTIYF. For the CDR3, the DNA is TGTGCCAGCAGCTTGACAGGGGGCCTGTCTGGAAACACCATATATTTT.

The genes are TRBV2 and TRBJ2-7, with no clear D. This CDR3 comprises 12 residues. V was trimmed by 2 bases and J by 6 bases, leaving 8 bases between them. Per the germline V gene, CDR1 is SNHLY and CDR2 is FYNNEI. CDR3 DNA: TGTGCCAGCAGTGAAACCTTGCGCGAGCAGTACTTC. Protein product: CASSETLREQYF.